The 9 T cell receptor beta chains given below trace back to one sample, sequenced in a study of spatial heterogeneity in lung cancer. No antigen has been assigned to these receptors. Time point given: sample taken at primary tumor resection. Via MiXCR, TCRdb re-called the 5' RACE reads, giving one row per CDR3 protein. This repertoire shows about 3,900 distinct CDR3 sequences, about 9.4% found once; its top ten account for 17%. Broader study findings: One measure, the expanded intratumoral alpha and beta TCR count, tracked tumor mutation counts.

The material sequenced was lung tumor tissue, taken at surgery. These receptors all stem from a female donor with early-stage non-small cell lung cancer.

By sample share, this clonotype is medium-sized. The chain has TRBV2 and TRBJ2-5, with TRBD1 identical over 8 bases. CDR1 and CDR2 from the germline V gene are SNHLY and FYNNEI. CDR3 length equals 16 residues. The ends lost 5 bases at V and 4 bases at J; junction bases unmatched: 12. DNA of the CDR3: TGTGCCAGCAGTCCGACCCACGGACAGGGACTAGAGACCCAGTACTTC. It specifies CASSPTHGQGLETQYF.

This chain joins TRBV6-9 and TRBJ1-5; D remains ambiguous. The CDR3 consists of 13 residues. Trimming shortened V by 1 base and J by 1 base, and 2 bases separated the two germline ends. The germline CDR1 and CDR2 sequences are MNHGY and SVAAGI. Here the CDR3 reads CASSYLSNQPQHF. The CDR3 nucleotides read TGTGCCAGCAGTTATTTGAGCAATCAGCCCCAGCATTTT.

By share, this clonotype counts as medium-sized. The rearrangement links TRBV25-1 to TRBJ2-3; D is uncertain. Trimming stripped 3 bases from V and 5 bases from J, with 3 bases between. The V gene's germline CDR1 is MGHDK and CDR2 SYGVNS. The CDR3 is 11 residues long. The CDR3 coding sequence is TGTGCCAGCAGTGACGGAGATACGCAGTATTTT. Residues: CASSDGDTQYF.

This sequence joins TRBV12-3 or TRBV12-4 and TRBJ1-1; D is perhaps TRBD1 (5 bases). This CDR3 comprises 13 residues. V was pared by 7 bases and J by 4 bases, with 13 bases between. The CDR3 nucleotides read TGTGCCAGCATCATAGGGGCGGGCACTGAAGCTTTCTTT. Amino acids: CASIIGAGTEAFF.

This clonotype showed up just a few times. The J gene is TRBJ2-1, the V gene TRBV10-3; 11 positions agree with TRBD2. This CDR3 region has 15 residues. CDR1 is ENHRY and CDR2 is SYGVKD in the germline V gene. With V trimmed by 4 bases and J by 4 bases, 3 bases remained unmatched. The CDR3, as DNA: TGTGCCATCAGTGTGACTAGCGGGGATTACAATGAGCAGTTCTTC. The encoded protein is CAISVTSGDYNEQFF.

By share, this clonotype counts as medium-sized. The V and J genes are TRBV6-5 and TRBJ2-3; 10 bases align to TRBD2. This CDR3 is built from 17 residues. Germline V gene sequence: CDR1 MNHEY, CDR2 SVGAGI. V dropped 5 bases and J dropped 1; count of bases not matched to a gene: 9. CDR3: CASSRWASGGGTDTQYF. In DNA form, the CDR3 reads TGTGCCAGCAGTCGATGGGCTAGCGGGGGTGGCACAGATACGCAGTATTTT.

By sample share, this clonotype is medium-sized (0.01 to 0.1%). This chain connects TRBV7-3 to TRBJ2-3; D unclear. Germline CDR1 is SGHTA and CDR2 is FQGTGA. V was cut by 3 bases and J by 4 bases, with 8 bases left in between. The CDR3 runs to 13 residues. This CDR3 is CASSFQFADTQYF. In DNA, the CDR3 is TGTGCCAGCAGCTTTCAGTTCGCAGATACGCAGTATTTT.

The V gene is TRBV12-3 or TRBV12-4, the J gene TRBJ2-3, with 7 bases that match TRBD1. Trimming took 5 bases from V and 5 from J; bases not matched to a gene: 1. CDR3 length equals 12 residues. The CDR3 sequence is CASSPGGDTQYF. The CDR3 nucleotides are TGTGCCAGCAGTCCAGGGGGAGATACGCAGTATTTT.

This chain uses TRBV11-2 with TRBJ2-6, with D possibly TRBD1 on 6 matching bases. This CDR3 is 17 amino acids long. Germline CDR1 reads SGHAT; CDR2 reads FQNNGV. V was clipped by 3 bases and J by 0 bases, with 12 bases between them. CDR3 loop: CASSFQGPSSGANVLTF. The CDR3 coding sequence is TGTGCCAGCAGCTTTCAGGGGCCCAGCTCTGGGGCCAACGTCCTGACTTTC. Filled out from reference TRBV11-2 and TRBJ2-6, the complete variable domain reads EAGVAQSPRYKIIEKRQSVAFWCNPISGHATLYWYQQILGQGPKLLIQFQNNGVVDDSQLPKDRFSAERLKGVDSTLKIQPAKLEDSAVYLCASSFQGPSSGANVLTFGAGSRLTVL.